These T cell receptor beta chains were read from a single sample in a study of low-dose radiotherapy and immunotherapy resistance in tumors. From the reads, TCRdb called clonotypes with MiXCR, one entry per CDR3 protein. The sample yields some 94,000 distinct CDR3 sequences, approximately 22% seen once. The source material was PBMCs, sampled after low-dose radiotherapy plus immunotherapy. All receptors come from a female donor with ovarian cancer. Both conserved end residues are part of each CDR3. D genes are given only for firm matches. Size values are once, few and many counts, or a class for expanded clones, and some rows have none.

V gene: TRBV7-2
clone size: many
J gene: TRBJ2-1
D gene: .
CDR3 DNA: TGTGCCAGCAGCTTCGGACCACGATTACCGGGATCTAGTGGCAATGAGCAGTTCTTC
CDR3 protein: CASSFGPRLPGSSGNEQFF

V gene: TRBV12-3/TRBV12-4
clone size: many
J gene: TRBJ1-1
D gene: .
CDR3 DNA: TGTGCCAGCAGTTTGAGAGGTGGGCCTGAAGCTTTCTTT
CDR3 protein: CASSLRGGPEAFF

V gene: TRBV11-2
clone size: many
J gene: TRBJ2-3
D gene: .
CDR3 DNA: TGTGCCAGCAGCTTAGAGCCGGGTTTTAGCACAGATACGCAGTATTTT
CDR3 protein: CASSLEPGFSTDTQYF

V gene: TRBV24-1
clone size: many
J gene: TRBJ1-1
D gene: TRBD1
CDR3 DNA: TGTGCCACCAGTGGCTCCAGGGGGGACATCGAAGCTTTCTTT
CDR3 protein: CATSGSRGDIEAFF

V gene: TRBV28
clone size: many
J gene: TRBJ2-4
D gene: TRBD2
CDR3 DNA: TGTGCCAGCAGCCACCCCCGACTAGCGGGAGAAAACATTCAGTACTTC
CDR3 protein: CASSHPRLAGENIQYF

V gene: TRBV3-1
clone size: many
J gene: TRBJ2-2
D gene: .
CDR3 DNA: TGTGCCAGCTCACAAAAACCCACCGGGGAGCTGTTTTTT
CDR3 protein: CASSQKPTGELFF

V gene: TRBV18
clone size: many
J gene: TRBJ1-2
D gene: .
CDR3 DNA: TGTGCCAGCTCACAGGACAGCTACTATGGCTACACCTTC
CDR3 protein: CASSQDSYYGYTF

V gene: TRBV6-2/TRBV6-3
clone size: many
J gene: TRBJ2-2
D gene: .
CDR3 DNA: TGTTCGACGCACGACACCGGGGAGCTGTTTTTT
CDR3 protein: CSTHDTGELFF

V gene: TRBV28
clone size: many
J gene: TRBJ1-5
D gene: TRBD1
CDR3 DNA: TGTGCCAGCAGCCCTAGAGGGACAGGGCCCGCGGGAGGCAATCAGCCCCAGCATTTT
CDR3 protein: CASSPRGTGPAGGNQPQHF

V gene: TRBV7-8
clone size: many
J gene: TRBJ2-1
D gene: TRBD2
CDR3 DNA: TGTGCCAGCAGCTTCAGGGGCCCGTTTAGACTAGCGGGAGTAGACAATGAGCAGTTCTTC
CDR3 protein: CASSFRGPFRLAGVDNEQFF

V gene: TRBV3-1
clone size: many
J gene: TRBJ2-1
D gene: .
CDR3 DNA: TGTGCCAGCAGCCATTTCAATGAGCAGTTCTTC
CDR3 protein: CASSHFNEQFF

V gene: TRBV2
clone size: few
J gene: TRBJ2-1
D gene: .
CDR3 DNA: TGTGCCAGCCTCTTCAGCTCCTACAATGAGCAGTTCTTC
CDR3 protein: CASLFSSYNEQFF

V gene: TRBV29-1
clone size: .
J gene: TRBJ1-2
D gene: TRBD1
CDR3 DNA: TGCAGCGTTACTCCGGGACAGGGGTTCTATGGCTACACCTTC
CDR3 protein: CSVTPGQGFYGYTF

V gene: TRBV6-2/TRBV6-3
clone size: few
J gene: TRBJ2-7
D gene: .
CDR3 DNA: TGTGCCAGCAGGCAAAGCGGACCCTACGAGCAGTACTTC
CDR3 protein: CASRQSGPYEQYF

V gene: TRBV19
clone size: .
J gene: TRBJ1-1
D gene: .
CDR3 DNA: TGTGCCAGTACTTCCACAGGGTTTTACGCTGAAGCTTTCTTT
CDR3 protein: CASTSTGFYAEAFF

V gene: TRBV6-6
clone size: many
J gene: TRBJ2-7
D gene: .
CDR3 DNA: TGTGCCAGCAGTTACGAAGCCAACTACGAGCAGTACTTC
CDR3 protein: CASSYEANYEQYF

V gene: TRBV7-8
clone size: many
J gene: TRBJ2-3
D gene: .
CDR3 DNA: TGTGCCAGCAGCTTACTCACAGATACGCAGTATTTT
CDR3 protein: CASSLLTDTQYF

V gene: TRBV5-4
clone size: many
J gene: TRBJ2-1
D gene: TRBD2
CDR3 DNA: TGTGCCAGCAGCTTGGGGATTTTACTAGCGGGGGAAAAGGATGAGCAGTTCTTC
CDR3 protein: CASSLGILLAGEKDEQFF

V gene: TRBV5-1
clone size: many
J gene: TRBJ2-1
D gene: TRBD1
CDR3 DNA: TGCGCCAGCAGCTTAGAAGGGGGCGCCGGGAATGAGCAGTTCTTC
CDR3 protein: CASSLEGGAGNEQFF